This entry lists 19 T cell receptor beta chains sequenced from one sample in a study of a mutant IDH1 vaccine in newly diagnosed glioma. As to time point: week 47, end of study. Topical imiquimod accompanied each vaccine dose, which consisted of 300 ug of mutant IDH1 20-mer peptide. The protocol was immunoSEQ multiplex PCR, while the TCRdb copy is restricted to in-frame clones and leaves out a portion. The table has around 50,000 clones, less than 85% seen once. Their target antigens are unknown. The sample here was PBMCs, taken from a glioma patient whose treatment included an IDH1 peptide vaccine. These receptors were obtained from a woman in her 30s with glioma. Some clones in this sample may be carry-over from other donors' samples.

V is TRBV19 and J is TRBJ1-2; D is possibly TRBD1 (6 bases). Per germline, CDR1 LNHDA and CDR2 SQIVND (reference sequence). The CDR3 runs 16 residues. V was pared by 3 bases and J by 4 bases, with 18 bases between. The CDR3 is CASSMEHRVGTYGYTF. The CDR3, as DNA: TGTGCCAGTAGTATGGAGCACAGGGTAGGGACCTATGGCTACACCTTC.

The rearrangement links TRBV28 to TRBJ2-2; maybe TRBD2 (6 bases). CDR3 length: 13 amino acids. Germline-derived CDR1 and CDR2 are MDHEN and SYDVKM. With 7 bases removed from V and 6 bases from J, the gap between germline ends came to 12 bases. For the CDR3, the DNA is TGTGCCAGCACCCGACCGGGGGCCGGGGAGCTGTTTTTT. The encoded protein is CASTRPGAGELFF.

The chain couples TRBV15 to TRBJ2-7, with 8 bases matching TRBD1. V was pared by 0 bases and J by 6 bases, with 1 base of the junction left unmatched. The germline gives CDR1 LNHNV, CDR2 YYDKDF (reference sequence). This CDR3 has 13 residues. In nucleotides, the CDR3 is TGTGCCACCAGCAGAGACAGGGGGCGCGAGCAGTACTTC. Its translation is CATSRDRGREQYF. Filled out from reference TRBV15 and TRBJ2-7, the complete variable domain reads DAMVIQNPRYQVTQFGKPVTLSCSQTLNHNVMYWYQQKSSQAPKLLFHYYDKDFNNEADTPDNFQSRRPNTSFCFLDIRSPGLGDTAMYLCATSRDRGREQYFGPGTRLTVT.

The rearrangement links TRBV6-1 to TRBJ2-2; possibly TRBD2 for D (7 bases). V was shortened by 6 bases and J by 4 bases, with 12 bases between the two germline ends. The CDR3 covers 14 residues. Germline CDR1 and CDR2: MNHNS and SASEGT. CDR3 sequence: CASRRGGFTGELFF. CDR3 coding DNA: TGTGCCAGCAGGAGGGGGGGATTCACCGGGGAGCTGTTTTTT.

V usage is TRBV11-2 and J usage is TRBJ2-6, with D possibly TRBD1 on 5 matching bases. This CDR3 region has 15 residues. The germline CDR1 and CDR2 sequences are SGHAT and FQNNGV. Between the trimmed V and J ends, which lost 5 bases and 2 bases, there was a span of 10 bases. CDR3 region: CASSLRAAGANVLTF. In nucleotides, the CDR3 is TGTGCCAGCAGCCTCAGGGCCGCTGGGGCCAACGTCCTGACTTTC.

The J gene is TRBJ1-6, the V gene TRBV4-1; TRBD1 is a possible D gene (5 bases). Trimming left V 3 bases short and J 0 bases short, with 18 bases between. Per the germline V gene, CDR1 is MGHRA and CDR2 is YSYEKL. The CDR3 is 19 amino acids. CDR3 loop: CASSQLMGPVNSYNSPLHF. DNA for the CDR3: TGCGCCAGCAGCCAGTTGATGGGACCAGTTAACTCCTATAATTCACCCCTCCACTTT.

V gene TRBV5-1 combines with J gene TRBJ2-2; no definite D call. V lost 0 bases, J lost 6 bases, and 9 bases lay in between. The CDR3 extends over 14 amino acids. The V gene's germline CDR1 is SGHRS and CDR2 YFSETQ. This CDR3 reads CASSLAVDPGELFF. The CDR3 coding sequence is TGCGCCAGCAGCTTGGCGGTGGACCCCGGGGAGCTGTTTTTT. Supplemented by reference TRBV5-1 and TRBJ2-2, the full variable domain reads KAGVTQTPRYLIKTRGQQVTLSCSPISGHRSVSWYQQTPGQGLQFLFEYFSETQRNKGNFPGRFSGRQFSNSRSEMNVSTLELGDSALYLCASSLAVDPGELFFGEGSRLTVL.

This chain links TRBV19 with TRBJ2-6; D unresolved. There are 15 residues in the CDR3. Trimming took 6 bases from V and 0 from J, leaving 9 bases between them. The V gene's germline CDR1 is LNHDA and CDR2 SQIVND (reference sequence). In nucleotides, the CDR3 is TGTGCCAGTAGAATACACTCCTCTGGGGCCAACGTCCTGACTTTC. Protein product: CASRIHSSGANVLTF.

V gene TRBV10-1 combines with J gene TRBJ2-3, with D possibly being TRBD2 (5 bases). This CDR3 contains 16 residues. CDR1 is WNHNN and CDR2 is SYGVQD in the germline V gene (reference sequence). V was trimmed by 3 bases and J by 1 base, leaving 14 bases between them. The CDR3 is CASSEGLALGTDTQYF. CDR3 bases: TGCGCCAGCAGTGAAGGGCTAGCTCTCGGCACAGATACGCAGTATTTT.

V and J are TRBV2 and TRBJ1-1; D gene uncertain. The V and J ends lost 3 bases and 6 bases respectively, with 5 bases between them. This CDR3 region has 11 residues. Germline CDR1 is SNHLY and CDR2 is FYNNEI. The CDR3 loop is CASSETPEAFF. CDR3 coding DNA: TGTGCCAGCAGTGAGACCCCTGAAGCTTTCTTT. The full variable domain, with the rest looked up from reference TRBV2 and TRBJ1-1, is EPEVTQTPSHQVTQMGQEVILRCVPISNHLYFYWYRQILGQKVEFLVSFYNNEISEKSEIFDDQFSVERPDGSNFTLKIRSTKLEDSAMYFCASSETPEAFFGQGTRLTVV.

The chain uses TRBV9 and TRBJ1-2, with D unresolved. V lost 4 bases and J 4 bases, leaving 20 bases between the germline ends. This CDR3 region has 16 residues. Germline CDR1 and CDR2: SGDLS and YYNGEE. CDR3 sequence: CASSPFRPGLSYGYTF. In DNA form, the CDR3 reads TGTGCCAGCAGCCCCTTTAGGCCAGGCCTAAGCTATGGCTACACCTTC. Full variable domain (rest looked up from reference TRBV9 and TRBJ1-2): DSGVTQTPKHLITATGQRVTLRCSPRSGDLSVYWYQQSLDQGLQFLIQYYNGEERAKGNILERFSAQQFPDLHSELNLSSLELGDSALYFCASSPFRPGLSYGYTFGSGTRLTVV.

V is TRBV4-2 and J is TRBJ2-1; tentatively, D is TRBD2 (5 bases). V dropped 0 bases and J dropped 9 bases, with 12 bases sitting between them. The CDR3 length is 14 residues. Germline V gives CDR1 LGHNA, CDR2 YNFKEQ. The chain's CDR3 is CASSQDGVRAEQFF. CDR3 nucleotides: TGTGCCAGCAGCCAAGATGGAGTGCGGGCTGAGCAGTTCTTC.

The chain couples TRBV6-6 to TRBJ2-3; D ambiguous. The CDR3 contains 13 residues. Trimming removed 6 bases from V and 2 bases from J, with 9 bases in between. In germline, CDR1 is MNHNY, CDR2 SVGAGI (reference sequence). The CDR3 bases are TGTGCCAGCAGGGGCCGCTACACAGATACGCAGTATTTT. It yields the protein CASRGRYTDTQYF.

The chain combines TRBV27 with TRBJ2-7; D is undetermined. This CDR3 contains 12 residues. Per the germline V gene, CDR1 is MNHEY and CDR2 is SMNVEV (reference sequence). Trimming pared 0 bases from V and 5 bases from J, leaving 5 bases between. The CDR3 loop is CASSLSVHEQYF. For the CDR3, the DNA is TGTGCCAGCAGTTTATCCGTCCACGAGCAGTACTTC.

The CDR3 is CASSVTSGGYEQYF. The CDR3 DNA is TGTGCCAGTAGTGTGACTAGCGGGGGCTACGAGCAGTACTTC. V gene TRBV19 combines with J gene TRBJ2-7; 12 positions match TRBD2. The CDR3 consists of 14 residues. V lost 5 bases and J lost 3; bases outside the gene matches: 2. Germline loops: CDR1 LNHDA, CDR2 SQIVND (reference sequence).

This clone showed up just a few times. The chain carries TRBV5-6 and TRBJ1-1; D remains ambiguous. The V gene lost 0 bases and the J gene lost 0 bases, with 6 bases spanning the gap. Germline CDR1 SGHDT, CDR2 YYEEEE. The CDR3 sequence is 14 residues long. The CDR3 here is CASSLVSVNTEAFF. In DNA, the CDR3 is TGTGCCAGCAGCTTGGTCAGTGTGAACACTGAAGCTTTCTTT.

This clone was observed a few times. This chain joins TRBV5-1 and TRBJ1-5, with 7 bases matching TRBD1. Per the germline V gene, CDR1 is SGHRS and CDR2 is YFSETQ. The CDR3 is 17 residues long. V was clipped by 0 bases and J by 0 bases; unmatched bases: 6. CDR3 amino acids: CASSLGLGGLSNQPQHF. The DNA of the CDR3 is TGCGCCAGCAGCTTGGGGTTAGGGGGCCTTAGCAATCAGCCCCAGCATTTT.

CDR3 protein: CASTPIWAKNIQYF. DNA of the CDR3: TGTGCCAGCACCCCTATCTGGGCGAAAAACATTCAGTACTTC. The rearrangement uses TRBV27 and TRBJ2-4; no clear D gene. The CDR3 runs 14 residues. Germline V gene data show CDR1 as MNHEY and CDR2 as SMNVEV (reference sequence). The ends were cut back, 7 bases at V and 4 bases at J, with 14 bases in the middle.

The chain couples TRBV29-1 to TRBJ2-3, with D perhaps TRBD2 (6 bases). Germline V gene data show CDR1 as SQVTM and CDR2 as ANQGSEA. This CDR3 is built from 13 residues. Trimming removed 7 bases from V and 1 base from J, with 12 bases in between. The CDR3 nucleotides read TGCAGCGCACGAGGCGGGGGCACAGATACGCAGTATTTT. Amino acid sequence: CSARGGGTDTQYF.